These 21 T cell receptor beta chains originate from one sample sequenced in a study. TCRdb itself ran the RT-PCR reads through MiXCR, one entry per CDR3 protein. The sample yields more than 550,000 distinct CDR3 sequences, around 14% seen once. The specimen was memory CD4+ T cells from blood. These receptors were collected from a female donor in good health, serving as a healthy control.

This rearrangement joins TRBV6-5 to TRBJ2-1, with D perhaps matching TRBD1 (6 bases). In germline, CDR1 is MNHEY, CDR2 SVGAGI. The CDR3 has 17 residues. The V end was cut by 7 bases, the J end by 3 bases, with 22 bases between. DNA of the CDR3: TGTGCCAGCACTCTAGGAGGAGAGGACAGAAACTACAATGAGCAGTTCTTC. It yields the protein CASTLGGEDRNYNEQFF.

The CDR3 protein is CASSYTGQGTQPQHF. The CDR3 DNA reads as TGTGCCAGCAGTTACACCGGACAGGGAACTCAGCCCCAGCATTTT. The chain has TRBV6-6 and TRBJ1-5; 8 nucleotides line up with TRBD1. CDR1 is MNHNY and CDR2 is SVGAGI in the germline V gene (reference sequence). This CDR3 is built from 15 residues. The V gene end was trimmed by 2 bases and the J gene end by 6 bases; junction bases not matched to a gene: 6.

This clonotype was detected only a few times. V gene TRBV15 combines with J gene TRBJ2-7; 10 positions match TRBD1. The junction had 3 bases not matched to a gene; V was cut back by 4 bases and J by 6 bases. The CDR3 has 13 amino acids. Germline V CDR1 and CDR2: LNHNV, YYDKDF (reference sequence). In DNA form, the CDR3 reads TGTGCCACCAGCACCGACAGGGGGCTCGAGCAGTACTTC. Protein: CATSTDRGLEQYF.

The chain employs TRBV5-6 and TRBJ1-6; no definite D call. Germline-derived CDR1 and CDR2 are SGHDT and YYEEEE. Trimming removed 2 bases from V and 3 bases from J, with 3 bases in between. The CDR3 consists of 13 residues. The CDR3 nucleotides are TGTGCCAGCAGCTTTAGCTATAATTCACCCCTCCACTTT. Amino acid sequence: CASSFSYNSPLHF.

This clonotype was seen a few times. For the CDR3, the DNA is TGTGCCAGCTCACCACCAGCGGTCGGCGGTGGAAACACCATATATTTT. Its protein is CASSPPAVGGGNTIYF. This chain uses TRBV18 with TRBJ1-3; D is undetermined. Germline CDR1 is KGHSH and CDR2 is LQKENI. This CDR3 spans 16 amino acids. The V gene lost 0 bases and the J gene lost 3 bases, with 12 bases spanning the gap.

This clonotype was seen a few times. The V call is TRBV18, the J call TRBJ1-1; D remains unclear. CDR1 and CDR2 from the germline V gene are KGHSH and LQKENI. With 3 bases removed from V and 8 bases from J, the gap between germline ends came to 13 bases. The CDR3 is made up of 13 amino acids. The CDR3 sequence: CASSPGFGREAFF. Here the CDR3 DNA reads TGTGCCAGCTCACCCGGTTTCGGGCGAGAAGCTTTCTTT.

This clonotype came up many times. DNA for the CDR3: TGCAGTGCTAGAGATTCGGCAGGCGCATACAATGAGCAGTTCTTC. Its translation is CSARDSAGAYNEQFF. The gene calls are TRBV20-1 and TRBJ2-1; D gene uncertain. This CDR3 region has 15 residues. Germline CDR1 reads DFQATT; CDR2 reads SNEGSKA (reference sequence). The V gene lost 0 bases and the J gene lost 4 bases, with 13 bases spanning the gap.

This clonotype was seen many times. As DNA, the CDR3 is TGTGCCAGCAGTAAGGGGTATGGCTACACCTTC. It specifies CASSKGYGYTF. The J gene is TRBJ1-2, the V gene TRBV12-3 or TRBV12-4, with D possibly matching TRBD1 (5 bases). This CDR3 has 11 amino acids. V was cut by 5 bases and J by 5 bases, with 6 bases left in between.

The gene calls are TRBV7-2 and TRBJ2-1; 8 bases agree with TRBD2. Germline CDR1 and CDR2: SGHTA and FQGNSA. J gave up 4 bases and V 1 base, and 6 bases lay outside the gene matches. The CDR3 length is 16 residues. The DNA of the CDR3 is TGTGCCAGCAGCTTAGACGGGAGGGCCGGATACAATGAGCAGTTCTTC. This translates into CASSLDGRAGYNEQFF.

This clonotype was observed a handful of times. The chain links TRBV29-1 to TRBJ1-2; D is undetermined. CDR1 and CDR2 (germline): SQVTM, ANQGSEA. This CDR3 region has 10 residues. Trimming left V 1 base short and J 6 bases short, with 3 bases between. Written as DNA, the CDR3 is TGCAGCGTTGAAGTTGATGGCTACACCTTC. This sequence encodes CSVEVDGYTF.

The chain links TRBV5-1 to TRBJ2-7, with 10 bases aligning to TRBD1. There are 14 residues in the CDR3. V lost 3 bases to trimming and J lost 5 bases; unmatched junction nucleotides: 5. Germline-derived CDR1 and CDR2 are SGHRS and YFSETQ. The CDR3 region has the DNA TGCGCCAGCAGCTCGGGACAGGGGTTTGACGAGCAGTACTTC. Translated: CASSSGQGFDEQYF.

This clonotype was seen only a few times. The CDR3 DNA is TGTGCCAGCAGCTTCCAGATGTCTGGGGCCAACGTCCTGACTTTC. Its protein product is CASSFQMSGANVLTF. The chain combines TRBV7-3 with TRBJ2-6, with D unresolved. CDR1 SGHTA and CDR2 FQGTGA come from the germline V gene. The CDR3 is 15 amino acids. V was clipped by 3 bases and J by 1 base, with 7 bases between them.

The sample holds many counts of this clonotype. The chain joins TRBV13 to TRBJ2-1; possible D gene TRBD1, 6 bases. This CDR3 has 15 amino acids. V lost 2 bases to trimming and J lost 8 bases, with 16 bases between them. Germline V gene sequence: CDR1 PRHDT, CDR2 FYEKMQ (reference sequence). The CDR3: CASSLPQGLGDEQFF. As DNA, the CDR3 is TGTGCCAGCAGCTTACCCCAGGGGTTGGGCGATGAGCAGTTCTTC.

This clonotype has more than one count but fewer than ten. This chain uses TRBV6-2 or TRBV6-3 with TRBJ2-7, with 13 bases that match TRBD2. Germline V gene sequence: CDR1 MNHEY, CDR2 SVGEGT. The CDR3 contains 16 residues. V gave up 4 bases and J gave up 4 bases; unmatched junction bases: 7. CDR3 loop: CASSSTSGRAGYEQYF. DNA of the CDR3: TGTGCCAGCAGTTCTACTAGCGGGAGGGCAGGATACGAGCAGTACTTC.

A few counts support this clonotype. CDR3 loop: CSARDPTRGATEDTEAFF. Written as DNA, the CDR3 is TGCAGTGCTAGAGATCCGACGCGGGGGGCAACTGAGGACACTGAAGCTTTCTTT. The chain carries TRBV20-1 and TRBJ1-1; perhaps TRBD1 as D (6 bases). Germline CDR1 is DFQATT and CDR2 is SNEGSKA (reference sequence). Trimming removed 0 bases at V and 3 bases at J, with 23 bases between. The CDR3 runs to 18 residues.

The chain's CDR3 is CASSLVAGGNNEQFF. As DNA, the CDR3 is TGTGCCAGCAGCTTGGTAGCGGGAGGGAACAATGAGCAGTTCTTC. This chain connects TRBV5-5 to TRBJ2-1, with 11 bases matching TRBD2. The CDR3 consists of 15 residues. The junction had 1 base not matched to a gene; V was cut back by 0 bases and J by 5 bases. CDR1 SGHKS and CDR2 YYEKEE come from the germline V gene (reference sequence).

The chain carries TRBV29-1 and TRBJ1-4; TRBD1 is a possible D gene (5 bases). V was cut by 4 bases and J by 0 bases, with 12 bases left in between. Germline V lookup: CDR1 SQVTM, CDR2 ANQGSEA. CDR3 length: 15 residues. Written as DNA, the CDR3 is TGCAGCGTTGCGGGGCAGAGTACAACTAATGAAAAACTGTTTTTT. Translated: CSVAGQSTTNEKLFF.

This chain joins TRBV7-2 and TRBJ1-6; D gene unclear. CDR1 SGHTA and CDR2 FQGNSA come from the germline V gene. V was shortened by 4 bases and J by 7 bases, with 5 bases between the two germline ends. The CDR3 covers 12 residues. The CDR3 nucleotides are TGTGCCAGCAGCTCCCGGAATTCACCCCTCCACTTT. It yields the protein CASSSRNSPLHF.

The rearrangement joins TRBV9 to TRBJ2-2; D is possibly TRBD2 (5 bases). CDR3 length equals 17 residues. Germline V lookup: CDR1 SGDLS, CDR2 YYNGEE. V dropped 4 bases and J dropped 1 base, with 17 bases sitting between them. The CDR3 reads CASSPRSQGGNTGELFF. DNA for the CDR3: TGTGCCAGCAGCCCACGAAGTCAAGGAGGGAACACCGGGGAGCTGTTTTTT.

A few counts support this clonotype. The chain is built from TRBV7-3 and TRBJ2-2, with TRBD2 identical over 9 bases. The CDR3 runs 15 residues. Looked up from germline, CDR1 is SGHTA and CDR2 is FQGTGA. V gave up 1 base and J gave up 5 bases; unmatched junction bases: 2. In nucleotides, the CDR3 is TGTGCCAGCAGCTTAAATAGCGGGAGAACCGGGGAGCTGTTTTTT. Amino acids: CASSLNSGRTGELFF.

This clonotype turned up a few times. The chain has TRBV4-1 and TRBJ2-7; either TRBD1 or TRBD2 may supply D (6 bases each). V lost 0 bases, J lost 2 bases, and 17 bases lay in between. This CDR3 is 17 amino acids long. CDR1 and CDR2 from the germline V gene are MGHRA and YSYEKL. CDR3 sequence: CASSQEPNRDLTYEQYF. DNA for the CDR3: TGCGCCAGCAGCCAAGAGCCGAACAGGGACTTGACCTACGAGCAGTACTTC.